This TCR beta chain was identified during a study of T cell responses to AZD1222 COVID-19 vaccine. Doses given second, at about 4 or about 12 weeks, were pooled. Points on this clone: Its antigen is unknown.

Findings and limits, study-wide: Samples come after the peak T cell response, not at day 14.

Sequenced by immunoSEQ multiplex PCR; TCRdb stores in-frame clones only, minus some. The repertoire holds 120,000 or so clones, with approximately 82% as singletons. The V and J ends lost 5 bases and 4 bases respectively, with 17 bases between them. The CDR3 runs to 15 residues. Germline values: CDR1 LNHNV, CDR2 YYDKDF (reference sequence). Sequencing used peripheral blood, obtained 28 days after the second AZD1222 dose. This sequence was found in an adult who received the AZD1222 COVID-19 vaccine. The chain employs TRBV15 and TRBJ1-2; D ambiguous. This CDR3 reads CATSAGGLRGYGYTF. CDR3 DNA sequence: TGTGCCACCAGCGCGGGAGGCCTCAGAGGCTATGGCTACACCTTC.